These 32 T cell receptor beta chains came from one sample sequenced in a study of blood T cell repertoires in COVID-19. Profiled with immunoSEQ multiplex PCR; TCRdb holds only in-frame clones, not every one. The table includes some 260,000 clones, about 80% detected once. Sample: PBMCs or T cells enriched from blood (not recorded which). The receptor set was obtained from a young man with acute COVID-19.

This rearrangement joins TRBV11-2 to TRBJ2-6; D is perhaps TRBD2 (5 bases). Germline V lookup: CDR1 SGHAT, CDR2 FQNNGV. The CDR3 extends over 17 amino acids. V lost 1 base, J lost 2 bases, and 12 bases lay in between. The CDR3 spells CASSLVLAGPGANVLTF. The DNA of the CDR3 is TGTGCCAGCAGCTTAGTACTCGCGGGCCCTGGGGCCAACGTCCTGACTTTC.

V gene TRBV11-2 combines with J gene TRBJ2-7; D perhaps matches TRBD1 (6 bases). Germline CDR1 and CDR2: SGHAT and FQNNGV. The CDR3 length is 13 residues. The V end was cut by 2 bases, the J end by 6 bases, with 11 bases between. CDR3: CASSLSEGGEQYV. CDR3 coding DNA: TGTGCCAGCAGCTTATCCGAAGGGGGCGAGCAGTACGTC.

For the CDR3, the DNA is TGTGCCAGCTCTCCCCGACGAACAGAACAAGAGACCCAGTACTTC. Translating it yields CASSPRRTEQETQYF. The rearrangement joins TRBV18 to TRBJ2-5; D is ambiguous. CDR3 length: 15 amino acids. V shed 6 bases and J shed 2 bases, with 16 bases lying between them. The V gene's germline CDR1 is KGHSH and CDR2 LQKENI. Complete variable domain (other parts from reference TRBV18 and TRBJ2-5): NAGVMQNPRHLVRRRGQEARLRCSPMKGHSHVYWYRQLPEEGLKFMVYLQKENIIDESGMPKERFSAEFPKEGPSILRIQQVVRGDSAAYFCASSPRRTEQETQYFGPGTRLLVL.

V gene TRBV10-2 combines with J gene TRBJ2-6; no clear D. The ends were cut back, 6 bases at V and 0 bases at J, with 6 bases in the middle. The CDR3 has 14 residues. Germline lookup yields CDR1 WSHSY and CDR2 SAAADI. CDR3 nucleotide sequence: TGCGCCAGCAGCCTTCCCTCTGGGGCCAACGTCCTGACTTTC. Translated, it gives CASSLPSGANVLTF.

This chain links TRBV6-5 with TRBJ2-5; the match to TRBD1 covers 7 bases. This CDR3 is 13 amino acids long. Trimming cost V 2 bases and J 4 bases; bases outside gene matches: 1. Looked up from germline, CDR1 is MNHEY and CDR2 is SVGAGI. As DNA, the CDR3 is TGTGCCAGCAGTTACCCAGGGGGAGAGACCCAGTACTTC. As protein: CASSYPGGETQYF.

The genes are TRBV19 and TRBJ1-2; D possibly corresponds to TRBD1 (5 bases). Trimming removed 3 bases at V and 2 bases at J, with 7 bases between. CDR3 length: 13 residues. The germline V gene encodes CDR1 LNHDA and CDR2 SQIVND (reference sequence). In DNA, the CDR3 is TGTGCCAGTAGTATTTCAGGGAACTATGGCTACACCTTC. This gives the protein CASSISGNYGYTF.

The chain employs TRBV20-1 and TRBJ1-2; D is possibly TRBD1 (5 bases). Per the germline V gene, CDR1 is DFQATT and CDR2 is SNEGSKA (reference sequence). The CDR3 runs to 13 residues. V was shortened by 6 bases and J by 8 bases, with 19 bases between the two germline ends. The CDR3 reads CSASTRGGRGYTF. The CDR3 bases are TGCAGTGCCAGTACCCGGGGGGGGAGAGGCTACACCTTC.

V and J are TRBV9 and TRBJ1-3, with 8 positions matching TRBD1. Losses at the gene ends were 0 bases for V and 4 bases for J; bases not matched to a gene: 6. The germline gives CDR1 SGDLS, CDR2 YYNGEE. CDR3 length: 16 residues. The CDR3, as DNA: TGTGCCAGCAGCGTAGCCGGGCAGGGGGCAGGAAACACCATATATTTT. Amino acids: CASSVAGQGAGNTIYF.

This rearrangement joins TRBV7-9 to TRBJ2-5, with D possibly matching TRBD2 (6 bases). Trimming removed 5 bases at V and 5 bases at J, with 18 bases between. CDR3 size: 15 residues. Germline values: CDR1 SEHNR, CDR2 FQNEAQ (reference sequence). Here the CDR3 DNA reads TGTGCCAGCAGCGCCTCGGGACTCCGGGAGGAGACCCAGTACTTC. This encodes CASSASGLREETQYF.

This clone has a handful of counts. The CDR3 nucleotides are TGTGCCAGTACCGGGACAGGGTCGGTAAATGAGCAGTTCTTC. As protein: CASTGTGSVNEQFF. The chain couples TRBV11-1 to TRBJ2-1; TRBD1 aligns across 9 bases. The CDR3 covers 14 residues. Germline V gene data show CDR1 as SGHAT and CDR2 as FQDESV (reference sequence). The trim removed 9 bases at V and 7 bases at J, leaving 10 bases unmatched.

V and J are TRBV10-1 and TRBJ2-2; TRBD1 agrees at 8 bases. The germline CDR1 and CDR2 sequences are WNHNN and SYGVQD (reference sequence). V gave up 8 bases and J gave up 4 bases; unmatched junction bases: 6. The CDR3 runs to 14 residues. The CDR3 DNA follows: TGCGCCAGCGGGGGACAGGCGGGCACCGGGGAGCTGTTTTTT. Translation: CASGGQAGTGELFF.

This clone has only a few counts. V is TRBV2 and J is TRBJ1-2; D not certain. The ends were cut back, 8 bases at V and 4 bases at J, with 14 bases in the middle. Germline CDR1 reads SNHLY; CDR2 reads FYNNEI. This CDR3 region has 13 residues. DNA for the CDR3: TGTGCCAGCCTGCTCTCCCTAGTCTATGGCTACACCTTC. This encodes CASLLSLVYGYTF.

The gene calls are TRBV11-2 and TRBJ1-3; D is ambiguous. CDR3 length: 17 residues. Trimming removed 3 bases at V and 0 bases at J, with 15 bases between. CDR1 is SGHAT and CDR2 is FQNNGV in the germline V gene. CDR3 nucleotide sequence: TGTGCCAGCAGCTTGCAGCTGATGGGGAGCTCTGGAAACACCATATATTTT. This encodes CASSLQLMGSSGNTIYF.

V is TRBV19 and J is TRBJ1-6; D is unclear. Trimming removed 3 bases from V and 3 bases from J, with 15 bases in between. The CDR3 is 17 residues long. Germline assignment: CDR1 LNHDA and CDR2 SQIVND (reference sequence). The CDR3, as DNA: TGTGCCAGTAGTATCGTAGTACAGCTGGACTATAATTCACCCCTCCACTTT. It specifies CASSIVVQLDYNSPLHF.

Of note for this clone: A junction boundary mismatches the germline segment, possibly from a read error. CDR3 DNA: TGTGCCAGCAGCGTGTGGTACAGGGGAGAGGGTGAAAAACTGTTTTTT. Translating it yields CASSVWYRGEGEKLFF. The chain recombines TRBV5-1 with TRBJ1-4, with 7 bases that match TRBD1. Germline CDR1 and CDR2: SGHRS and YFSETQ. The CDR3 covers 16 residues.

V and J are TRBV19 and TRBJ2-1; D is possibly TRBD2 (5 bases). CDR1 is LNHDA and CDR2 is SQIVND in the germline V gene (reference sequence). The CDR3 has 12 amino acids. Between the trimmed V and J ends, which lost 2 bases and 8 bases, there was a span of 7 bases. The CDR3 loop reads CASSIWGDEQFF. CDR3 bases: TGTGCCAGTAGTATATGGGGAGATGAGCAGTTCTTC. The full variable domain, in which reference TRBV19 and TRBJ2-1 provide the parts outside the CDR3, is DGGITQSPKYLFRKEGQNVTLSCEQNLNHDAMYWYRQDPGQGLRLIYYSQIVNDFQKGDIAEGYSVSREKKESFPLTVTSAQKNPTAFYLCASSIWGDEQFFGPGTRLTVL.

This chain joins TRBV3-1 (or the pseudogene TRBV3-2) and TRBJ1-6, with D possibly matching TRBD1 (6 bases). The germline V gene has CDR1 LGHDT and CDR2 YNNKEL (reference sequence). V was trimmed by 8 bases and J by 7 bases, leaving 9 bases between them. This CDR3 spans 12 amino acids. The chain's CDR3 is CASGQWNSPLHF. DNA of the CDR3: TGTGCCAGCGGACAGTGGAATTCACCCCTCCACTTT.

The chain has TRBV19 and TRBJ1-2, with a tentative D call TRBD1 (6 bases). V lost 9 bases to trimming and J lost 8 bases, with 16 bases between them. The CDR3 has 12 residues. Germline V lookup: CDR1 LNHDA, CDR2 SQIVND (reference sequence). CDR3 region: CASNQGLRGYTF. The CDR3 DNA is TGTGCCAGCAATCAGGGGCTTCGAGGCTACACCTTC. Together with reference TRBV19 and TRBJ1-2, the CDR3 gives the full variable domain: DGGITQSPKYLFRKEGQNVTLSCEQNLNHDAMYWYRQDPGQGLRLIYYSQIVNDFQKGDIAEGYSVSREKKESFPLTVTSAQKNPTAFYLCASNQGLRGYTFGSGTRLTVV.

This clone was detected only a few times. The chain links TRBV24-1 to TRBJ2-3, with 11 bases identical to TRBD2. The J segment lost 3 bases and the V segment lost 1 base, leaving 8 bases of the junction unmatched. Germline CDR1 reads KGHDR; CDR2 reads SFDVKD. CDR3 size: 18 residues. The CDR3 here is CATSDFHPLAGGTDTQYF. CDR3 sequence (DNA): TGTGCCACCAGTGATTTTCATCCCCTAGCGGGAGGTACAGATACGCAGTATTTT.

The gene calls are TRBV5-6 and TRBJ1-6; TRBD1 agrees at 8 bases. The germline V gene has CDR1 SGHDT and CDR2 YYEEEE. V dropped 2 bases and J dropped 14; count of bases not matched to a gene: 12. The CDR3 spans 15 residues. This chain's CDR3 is CASSFYGQGAKALHF. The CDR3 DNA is TGTGCCAGCAGCTTTTACGGACAGGGCGCGAAGGCCCTCCACTTT.

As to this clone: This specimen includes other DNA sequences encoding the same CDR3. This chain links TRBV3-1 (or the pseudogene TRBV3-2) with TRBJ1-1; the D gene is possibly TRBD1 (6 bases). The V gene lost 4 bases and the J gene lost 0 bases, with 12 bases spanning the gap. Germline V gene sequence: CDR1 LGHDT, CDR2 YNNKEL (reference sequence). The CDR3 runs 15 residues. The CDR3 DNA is TGTGCCAGCAGCCCCAGCGACAGGCTGAACACTGAAGCTTTCTTT. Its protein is CASSPSDRLNTEAFF.

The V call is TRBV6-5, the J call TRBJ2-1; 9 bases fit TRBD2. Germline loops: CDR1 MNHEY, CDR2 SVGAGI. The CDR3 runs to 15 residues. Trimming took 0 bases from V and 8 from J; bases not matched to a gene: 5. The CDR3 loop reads CASSYSTGGGDEQFF. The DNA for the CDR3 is TGTGCCAGCAGTTACTCGACCGGCGGGGGGGATGAGCAGTTCTTC.

CDR3 sequence (DNA): TGTGCCAGCAGCTCGAGCAATACGCAGTATTTT. Translating it yields CASSSSNTQYF. The V call is TRBV5-8, the J call TRBJ2-3; D ambiguous. Germline V gene lookup returns CDR1 SGHTS and CDR2 YDEGEE. The germline V and J ends were trimmed by 3 bases and 7 bases, with 6 bases remaining between them. The CDR3 loop spans 11 amino acids.

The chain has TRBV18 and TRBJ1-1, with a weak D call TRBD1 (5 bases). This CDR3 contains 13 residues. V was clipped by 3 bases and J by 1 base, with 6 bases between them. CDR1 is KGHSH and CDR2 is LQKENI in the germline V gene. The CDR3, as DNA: TGTGCCAGCTCACCGCAGGGGAACACTGAAGCTTTCTTT. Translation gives CASSPQGNTEAFF.

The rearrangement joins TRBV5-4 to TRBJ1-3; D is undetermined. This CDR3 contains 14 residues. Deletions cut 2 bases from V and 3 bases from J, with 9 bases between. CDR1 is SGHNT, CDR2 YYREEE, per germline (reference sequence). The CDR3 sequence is CASSLSPLGNTIYF. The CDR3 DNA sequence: TGTGCCAGCAGCTTAAGCCCCCTTGGAAACACCATATATTTT.

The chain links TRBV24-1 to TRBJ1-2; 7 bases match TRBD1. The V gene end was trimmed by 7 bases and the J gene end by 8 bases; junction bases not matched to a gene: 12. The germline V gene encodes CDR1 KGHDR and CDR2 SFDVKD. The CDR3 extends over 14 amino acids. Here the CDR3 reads CATSGVETGRGYTF. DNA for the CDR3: TGTGCCACCAGCGGGGTTGAGACAGGGCGCGGCTACACCTTC.

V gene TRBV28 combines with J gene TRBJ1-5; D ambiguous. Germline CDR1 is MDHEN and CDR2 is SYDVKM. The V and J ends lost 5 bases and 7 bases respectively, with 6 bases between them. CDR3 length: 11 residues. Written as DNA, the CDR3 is TGTGCCAGCAGTCAATTCCAGCCCCAGCATTTT. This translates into CASSQFQPQHF.

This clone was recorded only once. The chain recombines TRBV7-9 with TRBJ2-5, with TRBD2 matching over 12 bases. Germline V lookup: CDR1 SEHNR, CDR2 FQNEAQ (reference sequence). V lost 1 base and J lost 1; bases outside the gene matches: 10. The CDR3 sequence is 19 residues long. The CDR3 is CASSLGGWPSGRVQETQYF. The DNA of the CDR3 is TGTGCCAGCAGCTTAGGGGGATGGCCTAGCGGGAGGGTCCAAGAGACCCAGTACTTC.

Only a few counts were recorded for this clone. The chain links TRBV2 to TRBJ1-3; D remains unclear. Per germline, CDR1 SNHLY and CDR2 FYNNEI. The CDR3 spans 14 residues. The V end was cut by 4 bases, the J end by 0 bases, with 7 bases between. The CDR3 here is CASSGLPSGNTIYF. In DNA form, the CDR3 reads TGTGCCAGCAGTGGACTGCCCTCTGGAAACACCATATATTTT.

The CDR3 DNA follows: TGTGCCAGCAGTCAGGCCGCAGGGGGTAACACCGGGGAGCTGTTTTTT. Translating it yields CASSQAAGGNTGELFF. The chain has TRBV27 and TRBJ2-2; 7 nucleotides agree with TRBD1. The CDR3 consists of 16 residues. Per germline, CDR1 MNHEY and CDR2 SMNVEV (reference sequence). V was pared by 5 bases and J by 2 bases, with 8 bases of the junction left unmatched.

CDR3 protein: CASSYRREGQGDTQYF. The CDR3 DNA reads TGTGCCAGCAGTTACCGACGGGAGGGCCAGGGAGATACGCAGTATTTT. The V call is TRBV6-2 or TRBV6-3, the J call TRBJ2-3; TRBD2 agrees at 8 bases. V lost 2 bases and J lost 5; bases outside the gene matches: 9. This CDR3 region has 16 residues. Germline V gene lookup returns CDR1 MNHEY and CDR2 SVGEGT.

The CDR3, as DNA: TGTGCCACCAGCAGAGATGGGCTATCTAACTCTGGAAACACCATATATTTT. Translated: CATSRDGLSNSGNTIYF. The V gene is TRBV15, the J gene TRBJ1-3; D is ambiguous. Per germline, CDR1 LNHNV and CDR2 YYDKDF (reference sequence). Between the trimmed V and J ends, which lost 0 bases and 0 bases, there was a span of 12 bases. The CDR3 loop spans 17 amino acids.